This T cell receptor (beta chain) is drawn from a study of cytomegalovirus exposure and HLA in healthy donors. PCR amplification relied on 60 Vbeta primers (plus 13 Jbeta primers). Libraries were prepared by immunoSEQ multiplex PCR; TCRdb keeps only in-frame clonotypes and omits some of them. The repertoire has about 60,000 clones, around four fifths of them found once; the top ten carry 1.6%. In this sample, this clone turned up once. The sample comprised PBMCs. This TCR was recovered from a man in his thirties or forties in good health and CMV-seronegative.

CDR3 DNA sequence: TGTGCCAGCAGTTACGCACGGAACTATGGCTACACCTTC. Protein sequence: CASSYARNYGYTF. V is TRBV6-6 and J is TRBJ1-2; D remains unclear. The CDR3 contains 13 residues. Germline loops: CDR1 MNHNY, CDR2 SVGAGI (reference sequence). V was cut by 2 bases and J by 2 bases, with 6 bases left in between.